This is a list of T cell receptor beta chains from one sample in a study of control samples from healthy donors and cancer patients. Some clones are missing from TCRdb's copy, which holds only in-frame ones; the method was immunoSEQ multiplex PCR. Among about 47,000 clones listed, around 80% were seen once. Sample: blood. Receptor source: a man aged 70 or older in good health. CDR3s include the opening cysteine and the closing phenylalanine or tryptophan. D genes are given only for firm matches. Clone sizes are given selectively: once, few, many, or a class where the clone is expanded.

>few|TRBD2|TRBV7-2|TRBJ2-5
TGTGCCAGCAGTTCAATAGGCCGGGGGGGCCAAGAGACCCAGTACTTC
CASSSIGRGGQETQYF
>.|.|TRBV11-3|TRBJ2-7
TGTGCCAGCAGCTCCCAACGACAGGTTTCCTACGAGCAGTACTTC
CASSSQRQVSYEQYF
>.|.|TRBV29-1|TRBJ1-4
TGCAGCGTTGGTGATGAAAAACTGTTTTTT
CSVGDEKLFF
>.|.|TRBV12-3/TRBV12-4|TRBJ1-2
TGTGCCAGCAGTCCGCCTGAGGATGACGGCTACACCTTC
CASSPPEDDGYTF
>.|TRBD2|TRBV5-1|TRBJ2-3
TGCGCCAGCAGCTTGGCCTTTACTAGCGGGGAAAGCACAGATACGCAGTATTTT
CASSLAFTSGESTDTQYF
>.|.|TRBV12-3/TRBV12-4|TRBJ1-2
TGTGCCAGCAGTTTTATGAACTATGGCTACACCTTC
CASSFMNYGYTF
>once|.|TRBV14|TRBJ2-7
TGTGCCAGCAGCCAAGGACGGGGGTTGTACGAGCAGTACTTC
CASSQGRGLYEQYF
>.|.|TRBV30|TRBJ1-1
TGTGCCTGGAGGCCCGAACAGGGCCTGAACACTGAAGCTTTCTTT
CAWRPEQGLNTEAFF
>.|TRBD2|TRBV5-1|TRBJ2-1
TGCGCCAGCAGCTCTATAGCGGGAGGGCGCAATGAGCAGTTCTTC
CASSSIAGGRNEQFF
>.|.|TRBV2|TRBJ2-3
TGTGCCAGCAGCCGCAGGACTGGAACGCAGTATTTT
CASSRRTGTQYF
>few|TRBD2|TRBV28|TRBJ2-1
TGTGCCAGCACCCAGGGACTAGCGGGCGACAATGAGCAGTTCTTC
CASTQGLAGDNEQFF
>.|.|TRBV20-1|TRBJ1-1
TGCAGTGCTAGTTTGCACATGAACACTGAAGCTTTCTTT
CSASLHMNTEAFF
>.|TRBD1|TRBV28|TRBJ2-3
TGTGCCAGCACCTCTGCAACAGGGGTTATGGGCACAGATACGCAGTATTTT
CASTSATGVMGTDTQYF
>.|.|TRBV11-3|TRBJ2-7
TGTGCCAGCAGCCGTGGACAGCTCTACGAGCAGTACTTC
CASSRGQLYEQYF
>.|.|TRBV27|TRBJ1-5
TGTGCCAGCAGTTCCCGACGGGATCAGCCCCAGCATTTT
CASSSRRDQPQHF
>.|.|TRBV30|TRBJ2-7
TGTGCCTGGAGGGGGACCTCCTTAGGAGTGCAGTACTTC
CAWRGTSLGVQYF
>.|.|TRBV6-2/TRBV6-3|TRBJ1-1
TGTGCCAGCAGTCCGGGCGGGGGATACACTGAAGCTTTCTTT
CASSPGGGYTEAFF
>.|.|TRBV28|TRBJ2-7
TGTGCCAGCAGTTTAAACGGACTAAACTACGAGCAGTACTTC
CASSLNGLNYEQYF
>.|.|TRBV19|TRBJ2-7
TGTGCCAGTAGTATGGCCCTTACAGGGGGGGGCCACAAGCAGTACTTC
CASSMALTGGGHKQYF
>.|.|TRBV19|TRBJ2-1
TGTGCCAGTAGTAACCAACTAGCAGGGGGATACAATGAGCAGTTCTTC
CASSNQLAGGYNEQFF
>.|TRBD2|TRBV5-1|TRBJ2-7
TGCGCCAGCAGCGGAACAGCGGGAGCCGGGTCCTACGAGCAGTACTTC
CASSGTAGAGSYEQYF
>.|.|TRBV15|TRBJ1-5
TGTGCCACCAGCAGAGAGACGGCCGCTGAGCAGCCCCAGCATTTT
CATSRETAAEQPQHF
>.|.|TRBV24-1|TRBJ2-7
TGTGCCACCAGTGATTTAATGGACAGTTACGAGCAGTACTTC
CATSDLMDSYEQYF
>.|.|TRBV15|TRBJ2-5
TGTGCCACCCAACCCGGGGCCACAAGAGGGGGAGAGACCCAGTACTTC
CATQPGATRGGETQYF
>.|.|TRBV7-9|TRBJ2-7
TGTGCCAGCAGCTTACGTGGGGGTCTTCCCTACGAGCAGTACTTC
CASSLRGGLPYEQYF
>.|.|TRBV7-2|TRBJ1-6
TGTGCCAGCAGCTCAAGGACAGCCAACTCCTATAATTCACCCCTCCACTTT
CASSSRTANSYNSPLHF
>.|TRBD2|TRBV5-1|TRBJ2-3
TGCGCCAGCAGGGGGGAGGGAGATACGCAGTATTTT
CASRGEGDTQYF
>.|TRBD2|TRBV6-2/TRBV6-3|TRBJ2-5
TGTGCCAGCAGCCCCACTGCGCGGGGGGAGACCCAGTACTTC
CASSPTARGETQYF
>few|.|TRBV2|TRBJ2-3
TGTGCCAGCAGTGTAAAAGATACGCAGTATTTT
CASSVKDTQYF
>.|.|TRBV11-2|TRBJ2-1
TGTGCCAGCAGCTCAGCGGTAGGGCTAGACGGTGAGCAGTTCTTC
CASSSAVGLDGEQFF
>.|.|TRBV10-3|TRBJ2-4
TGTGCCATCAGTGACAGCAGGGGCCCAAACATTCAGTACTTC
CAISDSRGPNIQYF
>once|.|TRBV6-6|TRBJ1-5
TGTGCCAGCAGTTACGGGGAACTCAATCAGCCCCAGCATTTT
CASSYGELNQPQHF
>.|TRBD1|TRBV9|TRBJ2-7
TGTGCCAGCAGCGTAGCCGGGACAGCGACCTACGAGCAGTACTTC
CASSVAGTATYEQYF
>.|.|TRBV28|TRBJ1-2
TGTGCCAGCAGTCGCCCTAACTATGGCTACACCTTC
CASSRPNYGYTF
>.|.|TRBV5-1|TRBJ1-2
TGCGCCAGCAGCTCCAACAGGGACGGCTACACCTTC
CASSSNRDGYTF
>.|.|TRBV29-1|TRBJ2-5
TGCAGCGTTGAAGATGTGTTCCAGGGTTGGGCCCAGTACTTC
CSVEDVFQGWAQYF
>.|.|TRBV7-2|TRBJ2-7
TGTGCCAGCAGCCGAGATTGGACCTACGAGCAGTACTTC
CASSRDWTYEQYF
>.|.|TRBV5-1|TRBJ2-3
TGCGCCAGCAGCTCCGACAGTTATACGCAGTATTTT
CASSSDSYTQYF
>.|.|TRBV5-1|TRBJ1-2
TGCGCCAGCAGCTTGGTCGTTTCACAGCAAGGGGAGGGCTACACCTTC
CASSLVVSQQGEGYTF
>few|.|TRBV6-5|TRBJ1-1
TGTGCCAGCATCCAGACAGGACCGGGGAACACTGAAGCTTTCTTT
CASIQTGPGNTEAFF
>.|.|TRBV5-4|TRBJ1-6
TGTGCCAGCGGAACCCAGTCCGAGAATTCACCCCTCCACTTT
CASGTQSENSPLHF
>.|.|TRBV9|TRBJ2-1
TGTGCCAGCAGCGTATCTGGGGGCCACGGAGACAATGAGCAGTTCTTC
CASSVSGGHGDNEQFF
>few|.|TRBV7-7|TRBJ2-5
TGTGCTAGCAGCTTAGCGCTAGGTGGGACCCAGTACTTC
CASSLALGGTQYF
>.|.|TRBV9|TRBJ1-1
TGTGCCAGCAGCGGACAGACCAACACTGAAGCTTTCTTT
CASSGQTNTEAFF
>.|TRBD1|TRBV7-9|TRBJ1-4
TGTGCCAGCACCCGGGACAGGGGGCCCGAAGGTGAAAAACTGTTTTTT
CASTRDRGPEGEKLFF
>once|.|TRBV6-5|TRBJ2-1
TGTGCCAGCAGCAACCCCGGGGGAAGGCACAATGAGCAGTTCTTC
CASSNPGGRHNEQFF
>.|.|TRBV9|TRBJ2-3
TGTGCCAGCAGCGTAGGCACAGGGACCACAGATACGCAGTATTTT
CASSVGTGTTDTQYF
>once|.|TRBV2|TRBJ1-1
TGTGCCAGCGGATTACAGTGGAACACTGAAGCTTTCTTT
CASGLQWNTEAFF
>.|.|TRBV7-8|TRBJ1-4
TGTGCCAGCAGCTTATCTAGGACCCAAACCGGAAAACTGTTTTTT
CASSLSRTQTGKLFF